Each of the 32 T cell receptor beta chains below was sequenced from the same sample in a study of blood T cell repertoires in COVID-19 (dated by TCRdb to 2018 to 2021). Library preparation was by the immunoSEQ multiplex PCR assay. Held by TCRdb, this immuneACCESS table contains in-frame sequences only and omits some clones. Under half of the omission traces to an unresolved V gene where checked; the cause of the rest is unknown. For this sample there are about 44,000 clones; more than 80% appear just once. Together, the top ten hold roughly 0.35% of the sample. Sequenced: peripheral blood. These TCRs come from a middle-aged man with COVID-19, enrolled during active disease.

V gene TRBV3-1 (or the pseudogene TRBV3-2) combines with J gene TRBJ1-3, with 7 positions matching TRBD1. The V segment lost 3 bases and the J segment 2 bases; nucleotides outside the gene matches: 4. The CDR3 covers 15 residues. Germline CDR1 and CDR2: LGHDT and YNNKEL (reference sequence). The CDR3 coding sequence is TGTGCCAGCAGCCAGCCAGGGGGTCCTGGAAACACCATATATTTT. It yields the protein CASSQPGGPGNTIYF.

Here the CDR3 reads CASSDRGLIQPQHF. CDR3 in DNA: TGTGCCAGCTCTGACAGGGGGCTAATTCAGCCCCAGCATTTT. V and J are TRBV7-2 and TRBJ1-5; 10 positions match TRBD1. The CDR3 sequence is 14 residues long. Per germline, CDR1 SGHTA and CDR2 FQGNSA. V was clipped by 8 bases and J by 6 bases; unmatched bases: 7. Combining the CDR3 with reference TRBV7-2 and TRBJ1-5 gives the whole variable domain GAGVSQSPSNKVTEKGKDVELRCDPISGHTALYWYRQSLGQGLEFLIYFQGNSAPDKSGLPSDRFSAERTGGSVSTLTIQRTQQEDSAVYLCASSDRGLIQPQHFGDGTRLSIL.

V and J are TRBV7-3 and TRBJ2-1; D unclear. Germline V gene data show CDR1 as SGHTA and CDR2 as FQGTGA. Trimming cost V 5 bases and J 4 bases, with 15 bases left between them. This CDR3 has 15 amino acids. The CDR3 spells CASSPVTGSYNEQFF. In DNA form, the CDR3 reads TGTGCCAGCAGCCCAGTGACTGGGTCATACAATGAGCAGTTCTTC.

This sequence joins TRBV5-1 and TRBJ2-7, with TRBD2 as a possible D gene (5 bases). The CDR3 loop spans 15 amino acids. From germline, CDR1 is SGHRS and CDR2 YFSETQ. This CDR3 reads CATRPGVSDGYEQYF. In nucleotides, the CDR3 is TGCGCAACCCGCCCCGGGGTTTCAGATGGGTACGAGCAGTACTTC.

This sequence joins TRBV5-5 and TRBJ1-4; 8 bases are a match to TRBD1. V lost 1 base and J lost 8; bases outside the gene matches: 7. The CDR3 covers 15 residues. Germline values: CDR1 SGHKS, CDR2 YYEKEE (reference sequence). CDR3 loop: CASSLLTGAREKLFF. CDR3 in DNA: TGTGCCAGCAGCTTGTTGACAGGGGCCCGAGAAAAACTGTTTTTT.

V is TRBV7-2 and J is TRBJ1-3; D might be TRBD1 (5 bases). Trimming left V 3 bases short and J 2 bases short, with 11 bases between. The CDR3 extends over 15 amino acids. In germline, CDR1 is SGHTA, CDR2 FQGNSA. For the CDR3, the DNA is TGTGCCAGCAGCTTGTCCGGACACCCTGGAAACACCATATATTTT. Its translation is CASSLSGHPGNTIYF.

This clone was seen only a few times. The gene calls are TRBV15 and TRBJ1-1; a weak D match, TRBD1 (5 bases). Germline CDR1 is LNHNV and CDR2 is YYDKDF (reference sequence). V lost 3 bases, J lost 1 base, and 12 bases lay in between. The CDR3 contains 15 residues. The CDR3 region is CATSSPGRGNTEAFF. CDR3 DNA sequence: TGTGCCACCAGCAGTCCTGGGAGGGGGAACACTGAAGCTTTCTTT. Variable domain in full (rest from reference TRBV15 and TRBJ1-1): DAMVIQNPRYQVTQFGKPVTLSCSQTLNHNVMYWYQQKSSQAPKLLFHYYDKDFNNEADTPDNFQSRRPNTSFCFLDIRSPGLGDTAMYLCATSSPGRGNTEAFFGQGTRLTVV.

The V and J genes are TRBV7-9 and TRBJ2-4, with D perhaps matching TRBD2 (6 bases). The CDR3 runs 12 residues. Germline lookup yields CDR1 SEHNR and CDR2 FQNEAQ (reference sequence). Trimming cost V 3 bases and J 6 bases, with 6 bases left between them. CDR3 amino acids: CASSLEGNIQYF. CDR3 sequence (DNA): TGTGCCAGCAGCTTGGAGGGAAACATTCAGTACTTC.

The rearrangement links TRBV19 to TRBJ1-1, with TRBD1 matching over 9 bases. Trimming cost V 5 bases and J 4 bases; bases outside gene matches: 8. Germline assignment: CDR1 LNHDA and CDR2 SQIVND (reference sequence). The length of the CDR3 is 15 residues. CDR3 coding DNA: TGTGCCAGTAGTCAAGAGACAGGGGGAAGCACTGAAGCTTTCTTT. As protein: CASSQETGGSTEAFF.

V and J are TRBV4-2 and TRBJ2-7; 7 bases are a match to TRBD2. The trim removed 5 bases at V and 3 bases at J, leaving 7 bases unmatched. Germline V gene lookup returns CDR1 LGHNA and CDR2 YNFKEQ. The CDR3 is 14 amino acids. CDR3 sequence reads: CASSKGSGGYEQYF. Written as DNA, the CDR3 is TGTGCCAGCAGCAAAGGGTCGGGGGGCTACGAGCAGTACTTC.

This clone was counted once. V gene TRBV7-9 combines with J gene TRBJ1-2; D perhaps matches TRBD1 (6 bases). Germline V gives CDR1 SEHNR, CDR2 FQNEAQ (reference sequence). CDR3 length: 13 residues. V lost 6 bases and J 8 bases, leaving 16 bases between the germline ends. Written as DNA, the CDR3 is TGTGCCAGCAGATCTACAGGGCTCGGCGGCTACACCTTC. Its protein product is CASRSTGLGGYTF.

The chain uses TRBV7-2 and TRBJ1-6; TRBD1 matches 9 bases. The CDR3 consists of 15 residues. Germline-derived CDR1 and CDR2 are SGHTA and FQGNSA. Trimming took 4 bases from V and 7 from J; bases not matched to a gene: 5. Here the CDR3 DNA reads TGTGCCAGCAGCTCCACAGGGGGCGGAAATTCACCCCTCCACTTT. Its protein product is CASSSTGGGNSPLHF. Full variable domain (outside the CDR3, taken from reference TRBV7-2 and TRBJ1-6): GAGVSQSPSNKVTEKGKDVELRCDPISGHTALYWYRQSLGQGLEFLIYFQGNSAPDKSGLPSDRFSAERTGGSVSTLTIQRTQQEDSAVYLCASSSTGGGNSPLHFGNGTRLTVT.

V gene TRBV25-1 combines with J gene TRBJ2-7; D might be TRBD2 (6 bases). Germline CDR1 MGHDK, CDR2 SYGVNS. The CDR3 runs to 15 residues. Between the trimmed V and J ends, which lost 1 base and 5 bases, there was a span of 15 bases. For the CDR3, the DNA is TGTGCCAGCAGTGAATTTAGGGACGGGGAGGACGAGCAGTACTTC. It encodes CASSEFRDGEDEQYF.

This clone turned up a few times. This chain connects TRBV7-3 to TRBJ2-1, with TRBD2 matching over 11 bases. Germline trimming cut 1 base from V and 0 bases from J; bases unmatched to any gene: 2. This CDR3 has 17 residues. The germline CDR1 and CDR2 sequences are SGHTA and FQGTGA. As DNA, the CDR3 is TGTGCCAGCAGCTTAATCGGGACTAGCGGCTCCTACAATGAGCAGTTCTTC. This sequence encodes CASSLIGTSGSYNEQFF.

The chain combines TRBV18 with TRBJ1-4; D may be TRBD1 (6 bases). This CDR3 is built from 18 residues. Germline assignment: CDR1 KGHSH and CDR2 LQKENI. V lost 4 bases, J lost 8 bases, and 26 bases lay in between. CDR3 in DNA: TGTGCCAGCTCACTCAATTCGCCCGCGGGGGGGCTTCAGGAAAAACTGTTTTTT. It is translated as CASSLNSPAGGLQEKLFF.

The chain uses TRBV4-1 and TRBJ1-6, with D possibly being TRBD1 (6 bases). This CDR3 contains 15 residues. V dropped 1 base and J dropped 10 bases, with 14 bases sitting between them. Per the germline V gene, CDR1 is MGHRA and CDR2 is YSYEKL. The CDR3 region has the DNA TGCGCCAGCAGCCAAGGAGGGGGAAGGAGATCACCCCTCCACTTT. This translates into CASSQGGGRRSPLHF.

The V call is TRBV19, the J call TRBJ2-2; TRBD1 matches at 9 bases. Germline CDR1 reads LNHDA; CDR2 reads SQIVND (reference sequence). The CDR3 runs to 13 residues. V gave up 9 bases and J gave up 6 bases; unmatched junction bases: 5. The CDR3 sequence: CASGTGPAGELFF. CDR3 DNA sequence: TGTGCCAGCGGGACAGGGCCCGCCGGGGAGCTGTTTTTT. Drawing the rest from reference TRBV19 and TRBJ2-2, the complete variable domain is DGGITQSPKYLFRKEGQNVTLSCEQNLNHDAMYWYRQDPGQGLRLIYYSQIVNDFQKGDIAEGYSVSREKKESFPLTVTSAQKNPTAFYLCASGTGPAGELFFGEGSRLTVL.

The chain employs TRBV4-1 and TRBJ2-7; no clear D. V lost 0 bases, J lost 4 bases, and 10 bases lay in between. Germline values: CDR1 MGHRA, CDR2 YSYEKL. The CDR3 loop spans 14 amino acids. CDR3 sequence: CASSQEGYAYEQYF. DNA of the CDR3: TGCGCCAGCAGCCAAGAGGGCTACGCTTACGAGCAGTACTTC.

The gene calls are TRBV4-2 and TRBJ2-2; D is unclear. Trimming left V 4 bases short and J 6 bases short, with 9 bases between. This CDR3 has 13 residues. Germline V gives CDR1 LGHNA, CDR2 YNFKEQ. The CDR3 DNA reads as TGTGCCAGCAGCCGCCCTACGGCCGGGGAGCTGTTTTTT. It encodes CASSRPTAGELFF.

The CDR3 DNA reads as TGCGCCAGCAGCCAAGATGGGACAGTGAGAACTGAAGCTTTCTTT. This codes for CASSQDGTVRTEAFF. The rearrangement links TRBV4-3 to TRBJ1-1, with 7 bases matching TRBD1. The CDR3 has 15 amino acids. Trimming at V came to 0 bases and at J to 5 bases, leaving 6 bases not matched to a gene. The germline V gene encodes CDR1 LGHNA and CDR2 YSLEER.

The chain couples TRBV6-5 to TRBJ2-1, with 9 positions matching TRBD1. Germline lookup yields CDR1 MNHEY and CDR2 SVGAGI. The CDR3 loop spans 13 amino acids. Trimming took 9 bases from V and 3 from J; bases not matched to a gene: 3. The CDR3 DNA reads TGTGCCAGTACAGGGGGCCTCTACAATGAGCAGTTCTTC. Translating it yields CASTGGLYNEQFF.

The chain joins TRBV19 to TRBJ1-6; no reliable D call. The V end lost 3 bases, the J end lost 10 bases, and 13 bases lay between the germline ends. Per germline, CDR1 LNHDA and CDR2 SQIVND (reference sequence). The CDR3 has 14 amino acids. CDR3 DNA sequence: TGTGCCAGTAGTATCATGAGGCCACGCTCACCCCTCCACTTT. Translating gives CASSIMRPRSPLHF.

The CDR3, as DNA: TGTGCCAGCAGCTTGGTTCTACTAGCGTATAGCTCCTACGAGCAGTACTTC. The encoded protein is CASSLVLLAYSSYEQYF. The rearrangement links TRBV5-8 to TRBJ2-7; 7 nucleotides line up with TRBD2. CDR3 length equals 17 residues. The trim removed 0 bases at V and 0 bases at J, leaving 9 bases unmatched. CDR1 is SGHTS and CDR2 is YDEGEE in the germline V gene.

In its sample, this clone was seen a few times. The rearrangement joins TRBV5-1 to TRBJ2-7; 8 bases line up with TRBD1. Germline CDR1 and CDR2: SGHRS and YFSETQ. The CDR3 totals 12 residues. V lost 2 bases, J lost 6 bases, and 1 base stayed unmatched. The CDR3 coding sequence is TGCGCCAGCAGCTTTGACAGGGGCGAGCAGTACTTC. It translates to CASSFDRGEQYF.

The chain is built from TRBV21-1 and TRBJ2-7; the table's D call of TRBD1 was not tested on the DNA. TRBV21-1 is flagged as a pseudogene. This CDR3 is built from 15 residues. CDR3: CASSTDRVIRYEQYF. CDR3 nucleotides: TGTGCCAGCAGCACGGACAGGGTAATAAGGTACGAGCAGTACTTC.

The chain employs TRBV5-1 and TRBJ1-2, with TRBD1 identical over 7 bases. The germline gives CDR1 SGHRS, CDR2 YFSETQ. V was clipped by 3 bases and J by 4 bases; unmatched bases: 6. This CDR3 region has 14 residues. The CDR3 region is CASSWGPGGYGYTF. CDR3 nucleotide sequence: TGCGCCAGCAGCTGGGGCCCAGGGGGCTATGGCTACACCTTC.

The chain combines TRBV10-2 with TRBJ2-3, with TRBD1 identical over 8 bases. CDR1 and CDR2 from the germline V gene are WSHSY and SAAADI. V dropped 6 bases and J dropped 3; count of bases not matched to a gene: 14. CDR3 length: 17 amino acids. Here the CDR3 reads CASRDFDRGVRTDTQYF. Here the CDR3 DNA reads TGCGCCAGCAGAGATTTCGACAGGGGAGTTAGGACAGATACGCAGTATTTT.

CDR3 sequence: CASSYSVTGRGYTF. DNA of the CDR3: TGTGCCAGCAGTTACTCGGTTACAGGTCGTGGCTACACCTTC. This chain links TRBV6-5 with TRBJ1-2; a possible D gene is TRBD1 (5 bases). There are 14 residues in the CDR3. The germline V gene encodes CDR1 MNHEY and CDR2 SVGAGI. The V end lost 0 bases, the J end lost 7 bases, and 12 bases lay between the germline ends.

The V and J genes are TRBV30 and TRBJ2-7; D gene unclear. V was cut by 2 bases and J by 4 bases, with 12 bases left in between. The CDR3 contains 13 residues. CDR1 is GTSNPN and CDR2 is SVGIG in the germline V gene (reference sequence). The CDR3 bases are TGTGCCTGGAGTACGGGTGTAGGTTACGAGCAGTACTTC. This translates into CAWSTGVGYEQYF.

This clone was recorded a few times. The CDR3: CSVATAIDGYTF. The CDR3 coding sequence is TGCAGCGTAGCGACGGCTATCGATGGCTACACCTTC. The chain links TRBV29-1 to TRBJ1-2; D ambiguous. This CDR3 contains 12 residues. V lost 6 bases and J 6 bases, leaving 14 bases between the germline ends. The V gene's germline CDR1 is SQVTM and CDR2 ANQGSEA.

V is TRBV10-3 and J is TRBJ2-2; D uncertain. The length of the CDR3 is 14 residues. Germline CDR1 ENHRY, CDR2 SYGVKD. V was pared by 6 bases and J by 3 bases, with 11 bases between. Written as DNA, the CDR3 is TGTGCCATCAGCCCCGGTTTTCACACCGGGGAGCTGTTTTTT. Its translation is CAISPGFHTGELFF.

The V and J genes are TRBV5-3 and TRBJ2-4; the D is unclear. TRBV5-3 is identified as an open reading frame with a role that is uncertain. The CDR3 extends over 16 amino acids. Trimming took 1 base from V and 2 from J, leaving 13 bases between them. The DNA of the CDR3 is TGTGCCAGAAGCTTGATGGTAGAGGAGACCAAAAACATTCAGTACTTC. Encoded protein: CARSLMVEETKNIQYF.